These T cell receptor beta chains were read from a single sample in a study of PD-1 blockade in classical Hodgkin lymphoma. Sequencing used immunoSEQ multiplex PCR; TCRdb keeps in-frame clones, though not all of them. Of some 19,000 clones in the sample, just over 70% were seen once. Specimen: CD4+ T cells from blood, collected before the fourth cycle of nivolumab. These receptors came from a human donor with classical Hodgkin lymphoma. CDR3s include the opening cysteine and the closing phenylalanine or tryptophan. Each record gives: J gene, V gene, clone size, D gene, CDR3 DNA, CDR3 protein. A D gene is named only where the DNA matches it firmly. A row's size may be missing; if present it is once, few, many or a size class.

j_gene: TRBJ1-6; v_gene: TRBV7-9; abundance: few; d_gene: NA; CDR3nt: TGTGCCAGCAGCTTGATGACCCATTCACCCCTCCACTTT; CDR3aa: CASSLMTHSPLHF
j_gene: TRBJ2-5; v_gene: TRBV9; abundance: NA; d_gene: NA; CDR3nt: TGTGCCAGCAGCGTTTCGGGGCTCCAAGAGACCCAGTACTTC; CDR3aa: CASSVSGLQETQYF
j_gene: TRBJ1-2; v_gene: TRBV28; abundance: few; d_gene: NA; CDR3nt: TGTGCCAGCAGTTGGATAGGGGCGCGAGGCTACACCTTC; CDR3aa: CASSWIGARGYTF
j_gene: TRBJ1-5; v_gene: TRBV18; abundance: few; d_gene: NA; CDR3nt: TGTGCCAGCTCACCATCAGGTCGGCCCCAGCATTTT; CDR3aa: CASSPSGRPQHF
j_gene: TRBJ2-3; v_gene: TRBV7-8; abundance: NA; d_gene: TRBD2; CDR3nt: TGTGCCAGCAGCTACCAGATCGCGGGGGGGTCAGATACGCAGTATTTT; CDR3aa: CASSYQIAGGSDTQYF
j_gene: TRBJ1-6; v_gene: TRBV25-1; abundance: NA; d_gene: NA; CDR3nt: TGTGCCAGCAGTGAATCACGGAGGCGCCCTATAACTTCACCCCTCCACTTT; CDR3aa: CASSESRRRPITSPLHF
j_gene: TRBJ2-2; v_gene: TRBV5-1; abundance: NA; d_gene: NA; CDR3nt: TGCGCCAGCAGCCCTTCGGGAGTCGGGGAGCTGTTTTTT; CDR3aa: CASSPSGVGELFF
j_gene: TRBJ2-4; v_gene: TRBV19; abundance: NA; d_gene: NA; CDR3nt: TGTGCCAGTAGTATAGGGGATCCCCGGTCGGTCAAAAACATTCAGTACTTC; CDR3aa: CASSIGDPRSVKNIQYF
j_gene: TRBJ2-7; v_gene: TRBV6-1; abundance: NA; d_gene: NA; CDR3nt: TGTGCCAGCCGCCGGACAACGAGCTCCTACGAGCAGTACTTC; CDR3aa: CASRRTTSSYEQYF
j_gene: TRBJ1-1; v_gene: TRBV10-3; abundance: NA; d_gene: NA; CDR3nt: TGTGCCATCAGTAGTCGGATGGACACTGAAGCTTTCTTT; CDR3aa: CAISSRMDTEAFF
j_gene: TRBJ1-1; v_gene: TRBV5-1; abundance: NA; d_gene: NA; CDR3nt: TGCGCCAGCAGCTTGGGGACAGCTTTGAACACTGAAGCTTTCTTT; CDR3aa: CASSLGTALNTEAFF
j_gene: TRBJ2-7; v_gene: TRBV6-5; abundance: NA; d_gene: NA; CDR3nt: TGTGCCAGCAGGGACAGATTTTCCTACGAGCAGTACTTC; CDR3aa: CASRDRFSYEQYF
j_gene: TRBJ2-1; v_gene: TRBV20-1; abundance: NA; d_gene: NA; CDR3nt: TGCAGTGCGCGCGAGCAGATTGAGCAGTTCTTC; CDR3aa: CSAREQIEQFF
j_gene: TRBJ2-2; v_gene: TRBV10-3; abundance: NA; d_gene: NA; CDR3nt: TGTGCCATCAGTGACCCAGGGGCCGCGAACACCGGGGAGCTGTTTTTT; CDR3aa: CAISDPGAANTGELFF
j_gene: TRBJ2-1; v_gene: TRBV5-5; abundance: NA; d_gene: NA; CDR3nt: TGTGCCAGCAGCCTGGACTCGAGTGTCTACAATGAGCAGTTCTTC; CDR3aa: CASSLDSSVYNEQFF
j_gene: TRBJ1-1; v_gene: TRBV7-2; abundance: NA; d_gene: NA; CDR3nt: TGTGCCAGCAGCTTAGTTTCAGGGAACACTGAAGCTTTCTTT; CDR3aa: CASSLVSGNTEAFF
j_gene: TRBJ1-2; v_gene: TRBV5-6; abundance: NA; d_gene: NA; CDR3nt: TGTGCCAGCACCACGACCCACTATGGCTACACCTTC; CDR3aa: CASTTTHYGYTF
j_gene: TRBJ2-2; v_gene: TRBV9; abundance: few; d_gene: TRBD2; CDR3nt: TGTGCCAGCAGCTTTGGACTAGCGGGGGGACTGAACACCGGGGAGCTGTTTTTT; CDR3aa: CASSFGLAGGLNTGELFF
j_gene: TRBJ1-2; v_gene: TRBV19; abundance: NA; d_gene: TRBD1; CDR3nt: TGTGCCAGTAGTACTGGGACAGGTCGAAACTATGGCTACACCTTC; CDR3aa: CASSTGTGRNYGYTF
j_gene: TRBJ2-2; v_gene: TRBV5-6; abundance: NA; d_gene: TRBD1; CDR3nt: TGTGCCAGCAAGACAGGGGACAGGGACACCGGGGAGCTGTTTTTT; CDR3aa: CASKTGDRDTGELFF
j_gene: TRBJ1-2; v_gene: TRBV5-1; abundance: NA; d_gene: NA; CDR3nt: TGCGCCAGCAGCCGCGGAGGGACCTCCTATGGCTACACCTTC; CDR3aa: CASSRGGTSYGYTF
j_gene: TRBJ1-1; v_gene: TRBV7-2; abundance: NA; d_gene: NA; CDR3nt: TGTGCCAGCAGCCCTGTAACAGGGATGAACACTGAAGCTTTCTTT; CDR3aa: CASSPVTGMNTEAFF